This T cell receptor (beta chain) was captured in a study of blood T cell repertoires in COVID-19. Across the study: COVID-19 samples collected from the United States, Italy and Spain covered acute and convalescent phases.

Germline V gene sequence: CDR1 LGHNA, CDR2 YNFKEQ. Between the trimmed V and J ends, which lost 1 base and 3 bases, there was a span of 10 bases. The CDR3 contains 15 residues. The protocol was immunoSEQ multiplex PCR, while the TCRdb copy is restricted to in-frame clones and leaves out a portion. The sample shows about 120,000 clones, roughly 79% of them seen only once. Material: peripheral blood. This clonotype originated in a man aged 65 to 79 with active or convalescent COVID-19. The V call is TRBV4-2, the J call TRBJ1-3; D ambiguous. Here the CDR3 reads CASSQGAGGGNTIYF. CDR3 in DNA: TGTGCCAGCAGCCAAGGTGCGGGAGGTGGAAACACCATATATTTT.